This is a list of T cell receptor beta chains from one sample in a study of cytomegalovirus exposure and HLA in healthy donors. Generated by immunoSEQ multiplex PCR, the TCRdb table keeps only in-frame clones and is missing some. The repertoire has 160,000 or so clones, around 80% of them found once; the top ten carry over 1.5%. Sequences were obtained from PBMCs. The receptors derive from a woman aged 18 to 35 in good health and CMV-seronegative. The CDR3 runs from the conserved cysteine through the conserved F or W. Each record gives: J gene, D gene, clone size, V gene, CDR3 DNA, CDR3 protein. The D gene is left open where the match is weak. Not all rows give a size; the values are once, few, many and, for expanded clones, a class.

>TRBJ2-3|TRBD1|once|TRBV15
TGTGCCACCAGCATTCAGGGGGCCCCCACAGATACGCAGTATTTT
CATSIQGAPTDTQYF
>TRBJ1-2|.|.|TRBV6-1
TGTGCCAGCAGTGCCCGACGGGATGGCTACACCTTC
CASSARRDGYTF
>TRBJ2-7|TRBD2|.|TRBV10-3
TGTGCCATCGGTGAGGGACTAGCGGGGACCTACGAGCAGTACTTC
CAIGEGLAGTYEQYF
>TRBJ1-5|TRBD1|.|TRBV10-2
TGCGCCAGCAGTGACCGACAGGGTGTAGGCAATCAGCCCCAGCATTTT
CASSDRQGVGNQPQHF
>TRBJ1-1|TRBD1|.|TRBV5-1
TGCGCCAGCAGCACCGGGGACAGGGGAGGCACTGAAGCTTTCTTT
CASSTGDRGGTEAFF
>TRBJ2-3|TRBD2|.|TRBV9
TGTGCCAGCAGCGTCAGTAGCGGGACCAGGGCAGATACGCAGTATTTT
CASSVSSGTRADTQYF
>TRBJ1-5|.|.|TRBV27
TGTGCCAGCAGGAGAGGAGGCAATCAGCCCCAGCATTTT
CASRRGGNQPQHF
>TRBJ1-1|TRBD1|.|TRBV18
TGTGCCAGCTCGCGACAGGGGTCTGGGACTGAAGCTTTCTTT
CASSRQGSGTEAFF
>TRBJ1-3|TRBD1|few|TRBV6-1
TGTGCCAGCAGTGTCGACAGGGCGCGTGGAAACACCATATATTTT
CASSVDRARGNTIYF
>TRBJ2-7|TRBD2|.|TRBV10-2
TGCGCCAGCAATCCTAGCGGTAGGGAGCAGTACTTC
CASNPSGREQYF
>TRBJ2-1|.|.|TRBV6-4
TGTGCCAGCAGACCAGACGCGGGGGAGCAGTTCTTC
CASRPDAGEQFF
>TRBJ1-2|TRBD1|.|TRBV28
TGTGCCAGCAGTTGGACAGGGGGCTACACCTTC
CASSWTGGYTF
>TRBJ1-2|TRBD1|.|TRBV27
TGTGCCAGCAGCGAGGGGGCTTGGGGTGGCTACACCTTC
CASSEGAWGGYTF
>TRBJ2-1|.|.|TRBV7-9
TGTGCCAGCAGCTCATTCGGTGAGCAGTTCTTC
CASSSFGEQFF
>TRBJ1-1|TRBD1|.|TRBV7-9
TGTGCCAGCAGCTTAAATTCCCTCGGGACAGGGTCCACTGAAGCTTTCTTT
CASSLNSLGTGSTEAFF
>TRBJ1-2|.|.|TRBV5-4
TGTGCCAGCAGCTTGGATACGGGGGTGCGAGGCTACACCTTC
CASSLDTGVRGYTF
>TRBJ1-5|.|.|TRBV7-8
TGTGCCAGCAGCTTAAGCCTCGAGGGCGGGCAGCCCCAGCATTTT
CASSLSLEGGQPQHF
>TRBJ1-5|.|.|TRBV6-6
TGTGCCAGCAGTTATCAAGGGGGCAATCAGCCCCAGCATTTT
CASSYQGGNQPQHF
>TRBJ2-1|TRBD1|.|TRBV6-5
TGTGCCAGCGGACAGGGGGTGTACAATGAGCAGTTCTTC
CASGQGVYNEQFF
>TRBJ1-3|TRBD1|.|TRBV6-5
TGTGCCAGTGGGGACAGGGGTTTATCCGGAAACACCATATATTTT
CASGDRGLSGNTIYF
>TRBJ1-1|TRBD1|.|TRBV29-1
TGCAGCGCACGAAGACAGGGGAGGTATGAAGCTTTCTTT
CSARRQGRYEAFF
>TRBJ2-7|TRBD2|.|TRBV5-1
TGCGCCAGCAGCCCTGGAGCGGGGGGGTCGTACGAGCAGTACTTC
CASSPGAGGSYEQYF
>TRBJ2-1|.|.|TRBV21-1
TGTGCCAGCAGCAAAGACAAACGGGGGGAGCAGTTCTTC
CASSKDKRGEQFF
>TRBJ1-3|.|.|TRBV5-1
TGCGCCAGCAGCTTGGATCCACGGGGTTTGGGAAACACCATATATTTT
CASSLDPRGLGNTIYF
>TRBJ1-1|.|.|TRBV2
TGTGCCAGCGGGGCGGGGGGCACTGAAGCTTTCTTT
CASGAGGTEAFF
>TRBJ1-1|TRBD1|.|TRBV6-1
TGTGCCAGCAGTGAAGGGGTCCAACAGGGGGGGGCTTTCTTT
CASSEGVQQGGAFF